This is a list of T cell receptor beta chains from one sample in a study of cytomegalovirus exposure and HLA in healthy donors. Sequencing was performed with immunoSEQ multiplex PCR; in TCRdb, only in-frame clones are kept and a portion is missing. The sample carries fewer than 200,000 clones, approximately 78% recorded once. Sequencing was carried out using PBMCs. These TCRs come from a young woman in good health and CMV-seronegative. CDR3s include the opening cysteine and the closing phenylalanine or tryptophan. D genes are given only for firm matches. Some rows mark clone size as missing; the rest say once, few, many or name a class of expanded clone.

d_call clone_size j_call v_call cdr3_aa cdr3_nt
TRBD2 - TRBJ2-5 TRBV10-2 CASSKTSGKKETQYF TGCGCCAGCAGTAAAACTAGCGGCAAGAAGGAGACCCAGTACTTC
- - TRBJ2-3 TRBV12-2 CASRCAGSGGATSTDTQYF TGTGCAAGTCGCTGTGCCGGTAGCGGGGGGGCCACCAGCACAGATACGCAGTATTTT
- once TRBJ1-1 TRBV7-9 CASSPVELGGRDTEAFF TGTGCCAGCAGCCCGGTCGAGTTGGGAGGGAGGGACACTGAAGCTTTCTTT
TRBD1 - TRBJ2-7 TRBV28 CASSATGGNNEQYF TGTGCCAGCAGTGCGACAGGGGGCAACAACGAGCAGTACTTC
TRBD1 - TRBJ1-1 TRBV30 CAWGTGSPEAFF TGTGCCTGGGGGACAGGGTCCCCTGAAGCTTTCTTT
TRBD2 - TRBJ2-3 TRBV13 CASSPLAEKTQYF TGTGCCAGCAGCCCTCTAGCGGAGAAGACGCAGTATTTT
TRBD2 - TRBJ2-5 TRBV5-4 CASSSLAGAETQYF TGTGCCAGCAGCTCCTTAGCGGGTGCGGAGACCCAGTACTTC
TRBD1 - TRBJ1-2 TRBV29-1 CSVEDGQVVAF TGCAGCGTTGAAGACGGACAGGTAGTGGCCTTC
- - TRBJ1-2 TRBV6-1 CASSEIGSGGYTF TGTGCCAGCAGTGAAATAGGCTCAGGAGGCTACACCTTC
- - TRBJ1-1 TRBV9 CASSGDLMGGIGTEAFF TGTGCCAGCAGCGGAGACTTGATGGGGGGGATTGGCACTGAAGCTTTCTTT
- - TRBJ2-3 TRBV11-2 CASSLEAHTDTQYF TGTGCCAGCAGCTTAGAGGCTCACACAGATACGCAGTATTTT
TRBD1 few TRBJ2-7 TRBV6-1 CASSDTPDRAAEQYF TGTGCCAGCAGTGATACCCCGGACAGGGCGGCCGAGCAGTACTTC
- - TRBJ1-1 TRBV7-6 CASSATPGTEAFF TGTGCCAGCAGCGCTACCCCGGGCACTGAAGCTTTCTTT
TRBD2 - TRBJ2-7 TRBV11-1 CASSSIGPGTSSSYEQYF TGTGCCAGCAGCTCTATCGGCCCCGGGACTAGCAGCTCCTACGAGCAGTACTTC
TRBD2 - TRBJ2-7 TRBV2 CASSETSGYSYEQYF TGTGCCAGCAGTGAGACTAGCGGGTACTCCTACGAGCAGTACTTC
- - TRBJ2-1 TRBV7-6 CASSLGASVYNEQFF TGTGCCAGCAGCTTAGGGGCTAGCGTCTACAATGAGCAGTTCTTC
TRBD2 once TRBJ2-1 TRBV10-2 CASSPRTSGRWNEQFF TGCGCCAGCAGTCCCAGGACTAGCGGGAGGTGGAATGAGCAGTTCTTC
TRBD2 - TRBJ2-3 TRBV14 CASSQAVLAGDLSTDTQYF TGTGCCAGCAGCCAAGCGGTGCTAGCGGGAGACCTTTCGACAGATACGCAGTATTTT
TRBD2 - TRBJ2-3 TRBV7-3 CASSPLAGHTDTQYF TGTGCCAGCAGCCCACTAGCGGGACACACAGATACGCAGTATTTT
TRBD2 - TRBJ2-3 TRBV5-1 CASSLTRLADFGGSTDTQYF TGCGCCAGCAGCTTGACTCGGCTAGCGGACTTTGGGGGTAGCACAGATACGCAGTATTTT
TRBD1 - TRBJ2-6 TRBV7-3 CASSPTGQGLLWGANVLTF TGTGCCAGCAGCCCCACTGGACAGGGCCTTTTGTGGGGGGCCAACGTCCTGACTTTC
- - TRBJ2-1 TRBV19 CASSPAGLPVSEQFF TGTGCCAGTAGCCCGGCGGGCCTTCCGGTCAGTGAGCAGTTCTTC
- - TRBJ2-7 TRBV2 CASNLNRGGTYEQYF TGTGCCAGCAACCTAAACAGGGGGGGGACTTACGAGCAGTACTTC
TRBD1 - TRBJ2-3 TRBV28 CASSADRGRSDTQYF TGTGCCAGCAGTGCCGACAGGGGGCGTTCAGATACGCAGTATTTT
- - TRBJ2-1 TRBV29-1 CSVLSPNEQFF TGCAGCGTACTGAGTCCGAATGAGCAGTTCTTC
- - TRBJ1-2 TRBV5-6 CASSRGREEYGYTF TGTGCCAGCAGCCGAGGAAGAGAGGAATATGGCTACACCTTC
TRBD1 - TRBJ1-1 TRBV18 CASSTHRGRLNTEAFF TGTGCCAGCTCAACTCACAGGGGGCGCTTGAACACTGAAGCTTTCTTT
TRBD1 - TRBJ1-1 TRBV5-1 CASSSGRGRFVGFF TGCGCCAGCAGTTCCGGCAGGGGGCGATTTGTCGGTTTCTTT
TRBD1 - TRBJ2-1 TRBV7-9 CSSSLVGTGVDNEQFF TGTTCCAGCAGCTTAGTAGGGACAGGGGTAGACAATGAGCAGTTCTTC
- - TRBJ1-3 TRBV7-9 CASSLGTRSGNTIYF TGTGCCAGCAGCTTAGGTACTCGCTCTGGAAACACCATATATTTT
TRBD2 - TRBJ2-1 TRBV28 CASSLQWSGTYNEQFF TGTGCCAGCAGCCTCCAGTGGAGCGGGACGTACAATGAGCAGTTCTTC
TRBD1 once TRBJ1-1 TRBV7-9 CSSSLLGQGATEAFF TGTTCCAGCAGCTTACTGGGTCAGGGGGCGACTGAAGCTTTCTTT
- once TRBJ1-5 TRBV19 CASMRFMGNQPQHF TGTGCCAGTATGCGGTTCATGGGCAATCAGCCCCAGCATTTT
TRBD2 - TRBJ2-4 TRBV5-8 CASSLKEAGGPTNIQYF TGTGCCAGCAGCCTGAAGGAAGCGGGAGGGCCGACAAACATTCAGTACTTC
- - TRBJ2-4 TRBV5-6 CASSARDIQYF TGTGCCAGCAGCGCCAGGGACATTCAGTACTTC
TRBD1 - TRBJ2-7 TRBV6-5 CASRIQGAHEQYF TGTGCCAGCAGGATACAGGGGGCCCACGAGCAGTACTTC
- - TRBJ2-7 TRBV30 CAWSPHSYEQYF TGTGCCTGGAGTCCCCATTCCTACGAGCAGTACTTC
- - TRBJ1-2 TRBV29-1 CSVKAGGNYGYTF TGCAGCGTCAAGGCAGGAGGGAACTATGGCTACACCTTC
TRBD2 - TRBJ2-5 TRBV2 CASSAASGRVETQYF TGTGCCAGCAGCGCGGCTAGCGGGAGAGTGGAGACCCAGTACTTC
TRBD1 - TRBJ2-1 TRBV9 CASSPGGYNEQFF TGTGCCAGCAGCCCAGGGGGTTACAATGAGCAGTTCTTC
- - TRBJ2-7 TRBV6-4 CASTEYWATQPHEQYF TGTGCCAGCACCGAATACTGGGCTACCCAGCCCCACGAGCAGTACTTC
TRBD1 few TRBJ1-4 TRBV5-1 CASSYGQGREKLFF TGCGCCAGCAGCTATGGACAGGGCCGCGAAAAACTGTTTTTT
TRBD2 once TRBJ2-7 TRBV27 CASSPFGGIRGGEQYF TGTGCCAGCAGCCCCTTCGGGGGGATCCGGGGAGGTGAGCAGTACTTC
- - TRBJ2-1 TRBV13 CASSSLQGYNEQFF TGTGCCAGCAGCTCCCTACAGGGCTACAATGAGCAGTTCTTC
- - TRBJ2-1 TRBV28 CASGRTALYNEQFF TGTGCCAGTGGTAGAACAGCCCTCTACAATGAGCAGTTCTTC
- - TRBJ2-3 TRBV29-1 CSGDPGQGTDTQYF TGCAGCGGTGATCCGGGACAAGGCACAGATACGCAGTATTTT
- - TRBJ2-5 TRBV7-9 CSSSRAAGQETQYF TGTTCCAGCAGCCGGGCCGCAGGGCAAGAGACCCAGTACTTC
- - TRBJ1-2 TRBV7-2 CASSQQSGVYLRGYTF TGTGCCAGCAGCCAGCAGAGCGGGGTTTATCTTCGGGGCTACACCTTC
TRBD1 - TRBJ1-1 TRBV6-5 CASSLDRATEAFF TGTGCCAGCAGTTTAGACAGGGCCACTGAAGCTTTCTTT
TRBD1 few TRBJ1-5 TRBV11-2 CASSLDPEEDRDQPQHF TGTGCCAGCAGCTTAGACCCAGAAGAAGACAGGGATCAGCCCCAGCATTTT